Listed below are T cell receptor beta chains from one sample, sequenced in a study of cytomegalovirus exposure and HLA in healthy donors. Measured with immunoSEQ multiplex PCR; TCRdb has only the in-frame clones, and not every one. This table has about 120,000 clones, 65% to 75% appearing once. Sequencing was performed on PBMCs. The receptors stem from a man aged 35 to 55 in good health and CMV-seropositive. Both conserved end residues are part of each CDR3. A D gene is named only where the DNA matches it firmly. Clone size is stated in some rows and not others, as once, few, many or a class when expanded.

>TRBD1|TRBV11-2|TRBJ2-2|NA
CASSFGTGRNTGELFF
TGTGCCAGCAGCTTTGGGACAGGGAGGAACACCGGGGAGCTGTTTTTT
>NA|TRBV28|TRBJ2-5|NA
CASSRTGSGETQYF
TGTGCCAGCAGCCGCACAGGGTCTGGGGAGACCCAGTACTTC
>TRBD2|TRBV5-1|TRBJ2-1|NA
CASSPSGTSGGYPYNEQFF
TGCGCCAGCAGCCCATCCGGGACTAGCGGGGGGTACCCCTACAATGAGCAGTTCTTC
>TRBD2|TRBV4-2|TRBJ2-7|NA
CASSQDARLAILDEQYF
TGTGCCAGCAGCCAAGACGCGAGACTAGCGATCCTCGACGAGCAGTACTTC
>NA|TRBV9|TRBJ1-1|NA
CASSVAGGHPDTEAFF
TGTGCCAGCAGCGTAGCGGGGGGACACCCCGACACTGAAGCTTTCTTT
>NA|TRBV28|TRBJ1-3|NA
CASRRRGSGNTIYF
TGTGCCAGCAGGAGAAGAGGCTCTGGAAACACCATATATTTT
>TRBD1|TRBV30|TRBJ1-3|NA
CAWNTGAGNTIYF
TGTGCCTGGAATACAGGGGCTGGAAACACCATATATTTT
>NA|TRBV5-1|TRBJ2-3|NA
CASSLDWRLNTDTQYF
TGCGCCAGCAGCCTAGACTGGCGGCTAAACACAGATACGCAGTATTTT
>TRBD1|TRBV23-1|TRBJ2-3|few
CASSQGQGAGDTQYF
TGCGCCAGCAGTCAAGGACAGGGGGCCGGAGATACGCAGTATTTT
>NA|TRBV11-2|TRBJ2-7|NA
CASSLPYEQYF
TGTGCCAGCAGCTTACCCTACGAGCAGTACTTC
>TRBD1|TRBV25-1|TRBJ1-2|NA
CASSEGQGWLYTF
TGTGCCAGCAGTGAAGGACAGGGGTGGCTCTACACCTTC
>NA|TRBV4-1|TRBJ1-3|NA
CASSQESGTPGNTIYF
TGCGCCAGCAGCCAAGAATCCGGGACACCTGGAAACACCATATATTTT
>NA|TRBV7-2|TRBJ2-3|NA
CASSLVTRSTDTQYF
TGTGCCAGCAGCTTAGTTACGCGGAGCACAGATACGCAGTATTTT
>TRBD1|TRBV2|TRBJ1-5|NA
CASSARGSNQPQHF
TGTGCCAGCAGTGCCAGGGGGAGCAATCAGCCCCAACATTTT
>NA|TRBV7-2|TRBJ2-1|NA
CASSQTSSYNEQFF
TGTGCCAGCAGCCAGACTAGTTCCTACAATGAGCAGTTCTTC
>NA|TRBV29-1|TRBJ2-1|NA
CSVGNRGAAYNEQFF
TGCAGCGTGGGGAATCGGGGGGCGGCTTACAATGAGCAGTTCTTC
>NA|TRBV28|TRBJ1-2|NA
CASSLSQGLDGFYTF
TGTGCCAGCAGTTTATCACAGGGCCTGGACGGATTCTACACCTTC
>TRBD2|TRBV5-5|TRBJ2-1|many
CASSLRRRREGTYNEQFF
TGTGCCAGCAGCTTAAGGAGGCGGCGGGAGGGTACCTACAATGAGCAGTTCTTC
>TRBD1|TRBV19|TRBJ2-3|NA
CASRTGTVGSTDTQYF
TGTGCCAGTAGAACCGGGACAGTGGGAAGCACAGATACGCAGTATTTT
>TRBD1|TRBV29-1|TRBJ2-7|once
CSVLQGVPFEEQYF
TGCAGCGTTCTACAGGGGGTACCTTTTGAGGAGCAGTACTTC
>NA|TRBV6-6|TRBJ2-7|NA
CASSPNTREQYF
TGTGCCAGCAGCCCCAATACTAGGGAGCAGTACTTC
>NA|TRBV5-4|TRBJ2-3|NA
CASSLVSRGKDTQYF
TGTGCCAGCAGCTTGGTTTCCAGGGGTAAAGATACGCAGTATTTT
>TRBD1|TRBV11-3|TRBJ2-5|NA
CASSLGTVQETQYF
TGTGCCAGCAGCTTGGGGACAGTCCAAGAGACCCAGTACTTC
>TRBD1|TRBV4-1|TRBJ2-7|once
CASSQGTGVTYEQYF
TGCGCCAGCAGCCAAGGGACAGGGGTTACCTACGAGCAGTACTTC
>TRBD1|TRBV7-9|TRBJ2-6|few
CASSLRDRTLSGANVLTF
TGTGCCAGCAGCCTCCGGGACAGGACGCTCTCTGGGGCCAACGTCCTGACTTTC
>NA|TRBV13|TRBJ2-7|NA
CASSSRLTYEQYF
TGTGCCAGCAGCTCCAGGCTGACCTACGAGCAGTACTTC
>TRBD1|TRBV5-1|TRBJ1-1|few
CASSQGVQGEAFF
TGCGCCAGCAGTCAGGGGGTACAAGGTGAAGCTTTCTTT
>NA|TRBV7-9|TRBJ1-1|NA
CASSLERDTEAFF
TGTGCCAGCAGCTTAGAGAGGGACACTGAAGCTTTCTTT
>TRBD2|TRBV11-2|TRBJ2-5|once
CASSTTSGRAGRKTQYF
TGTGCCAGCAGCACGACTAGCGGGAGGGCGGGGAGAAAGACCCAGTACTTC
>NA|TRBV11-1|TRBJ1-1|once
CASSFGPKNTEAFF
TGTGCCAGCAGCTTTGGCCCAAAGAACACTGAAGCTTTCTTT
>TRBD2|TRBV2|TRBJ2-3|NA
CASSDKTGTRQYF
TGTGCCAGCAGTGACAAAACCGGGACTAGGCAGTATTTT
>NA|TRBV6-6|TRBJ2-1|NA
CASSYRDNNEQFF
TGTGCCAGCAGTTACCGGGACAACAATGAGCAGTTCTTC
>TRBD1|TRBV5-8|TRBJ1-1|NA
CASSLSDRLNTEAFF
TGTGCCAGCAGCTTGTCGGACAGGCTGAACACTGAAGCTTTCTTT
>TRBD1|TRBV5-1|TRBJ2-4|few
CASSLTGGEAKNIQYF
TGCGCCAGCAGCTTAACAGGGGGCGAAGCCAAAAACATTCAGTACTTC
>NA|TRBV21-1|TRBJ2-7|NA
CASSKLRASDNYEQYF
TGTGCCAGCAGCAAACTACGAGCTAGCGATAACTACGAGCAGTACTTC
>TRBD2|TRBV28|TRBJ2-7|once
CASSHRTSSLYEQYF
TGTGCCAGCAGCCATCGGACTAGCAGTCTGTACGAGCAGTACTTC